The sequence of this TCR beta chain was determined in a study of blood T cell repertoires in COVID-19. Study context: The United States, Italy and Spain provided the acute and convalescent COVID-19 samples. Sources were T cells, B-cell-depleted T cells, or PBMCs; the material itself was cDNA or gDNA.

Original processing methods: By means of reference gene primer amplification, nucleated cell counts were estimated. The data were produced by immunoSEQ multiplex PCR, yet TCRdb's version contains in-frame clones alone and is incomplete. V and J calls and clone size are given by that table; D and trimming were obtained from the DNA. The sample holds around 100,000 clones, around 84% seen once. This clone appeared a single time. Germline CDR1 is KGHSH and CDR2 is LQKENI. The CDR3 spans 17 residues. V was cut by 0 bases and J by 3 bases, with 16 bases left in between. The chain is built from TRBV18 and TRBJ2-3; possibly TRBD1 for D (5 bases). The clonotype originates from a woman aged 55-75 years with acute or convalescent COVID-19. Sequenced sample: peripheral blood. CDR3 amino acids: CASSPPGRQGETDTQYF. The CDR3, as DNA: TGTGCCAGCTCACCACCGGGCCGGCAGGGCGAGACAGATACGCAGTATTTT.